This note documents a single TCR beta chain sequence. The target antigen is unknown. This CDR3 is built from 16 residues. CDR1 and CDR2 (germline): SGHVS, FQNEAQ. V gave up 0 bases and J gave up 0 bases, with 12 bases separating them. The sample comes from a study of OX40 agonist ivuxolimab in advanced cancers. Study findings and constraints: Among the least clonally expanded were partial responders at 0.1-3.0 mg/kg.

Sequenced by immunoSEQ multiplex PCR; TCRdb stores in-frame clones only, minus some. The table shows about 95,000 clones, with about 91% occurring only once. The sequencing used CD4+ or CD8+ T cells sorted from blood, collected in a trial of the OX40 agonist ivuxolimab. The source is an adult with an advanced solid tumor such as melanoma, head and neck, liver or kidney cancer. The chain joins TRBV7-8 to TRBJ2-7, with D unresolved. The CDR3 sequence is CASSLAWTSSSYEQYF. For the CDR3, the DNA is TGTGCCAGCAGCTTAGCGTGGACGTCGAGCTCCTACGAGCAGTACTTC.